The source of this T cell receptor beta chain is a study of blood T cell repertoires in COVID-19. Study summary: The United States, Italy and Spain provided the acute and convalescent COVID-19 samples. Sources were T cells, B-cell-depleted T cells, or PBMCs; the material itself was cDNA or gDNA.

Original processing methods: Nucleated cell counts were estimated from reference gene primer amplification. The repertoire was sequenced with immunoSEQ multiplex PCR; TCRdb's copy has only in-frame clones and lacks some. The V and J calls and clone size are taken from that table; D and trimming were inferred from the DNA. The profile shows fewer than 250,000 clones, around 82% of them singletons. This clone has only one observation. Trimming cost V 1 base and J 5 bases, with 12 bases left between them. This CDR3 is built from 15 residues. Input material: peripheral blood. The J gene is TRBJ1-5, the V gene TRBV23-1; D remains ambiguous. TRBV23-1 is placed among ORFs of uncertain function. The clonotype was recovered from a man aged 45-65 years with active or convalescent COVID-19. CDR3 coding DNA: TGCGCCAGCAGTCAATTTGGTCGGGTCGATCAGCCCCAGCATTTT. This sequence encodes CASSQFGRVDQPQHF.